These 9 T cell receptor beta chains came from one sample sequenced in a study of T cell repertoires in cytomegalovirus infection. MiXCR was run by TCRdb on the reads, yielding one entry per CDR3 protein. The table lists around 70,000 distinct CDR3 sequences, approximately 30% of them singletons, with roughly three fifths in the top ten. No antigen has been identified for these receptors. Here the sequenced sample was CD8+ T cells from cultured PBMCs, taken from culture after CMV antigen stimulation. These receptors originate from a human donor in good health (CMV status not recorded). Some clones in this sample may be carry-over from other donors' samples.

This clonotype was observed a few times. The chain links TRBV12-3 or TRBV12-4 to TRBJ2-7; D remains ambiguous. Trimming stripped 6 bases from V and 9 bases from J, with 18 bases between. The CDR3 consists of 13 residues. The CDR3 coding sequence is TGTGCCAGCAGCCCGACCCCCGTTAGAGGGCAGTACTTC. It is translated as CASSPTPVRGQYF.

This clonotype has more than one count but fewer than ten. CDR3 DNA sequence: TGCGCCAGCAGCCAAACGGGGGTAGGGAATGAGCAGTTCTTC. This encodes CASSQTGVGNEQFF. The V gene is TRBV4-3, the J gene TRBJ2-1, with a tentative D call TRBD2 (6 bases). The CDR3 has 14 amino acids. Germline CDR1 LGHNA, CDR2 YSLEER. V shed 2 bases and J shed 7 bases, with 12 bases lying between them.

This clonotype was seen only a few times. The chain is built from TRBV6-5 and TRBJ1-1; 7 positions agree with TRBD1. CDR3 size: 13 residues. CDR1 is MNHEY and CDR2 is SVGAGI in the germline V gene. V shed 8 bases, J shed 1 base, and the junction held 4 bases outside the gene matches. This CDR3 reads CASWHRGNTEAFF. The CDR3 DNA sequence: TGTGCCAGCTGGCACAGGGGGAACACTGAAGCTTTCTTT.

On this clonotype itself: A clone one base away is much larger, so this may be a read error. This chain connects TRBV27 to TRBJ1-5, with 9 bases that match TRBD1. CDR3 length equals 15 residues. CDR1 is MNHEY, CDR2 SMNVEV, per germline (reference sequence). CDR3 region: CANSSGQGGGQPQHF. Here the CDR3 DNA reads TGTGCCAACAGTTCGGGACAGGGAGGAGGCCAGCCCCAGCATTTT.

The chain has TRBV5-1 and TRBJ2-7; D uncertain. CDR1 and CDR2 (germline): SGHRS, YFSETQ. CDR3 length: 16 residues. Trimming stripped 0 bases from V and 0 bases from J, with 13 bases between. For the CDR3, the DNA is TGCGCCAGCAGCTTGGTAGGCTCGGTGAGCTCCTACGAGCAGTACTTC. Translating it yields CASSLVGSVSSYEQYF.

There are a few counts of this clonotype. The chain carries TRBV12-3 or TRBV12-4 and TRBJ2-5; TRBD1 might be the D (5 bases). CDR3 size: 12 residues. The ends were cut back, 6 bases at V and 2 bases at J, with 7 bases in the middle. The CDR3 here is CASRGPQETQYF. The CDR3 DNA follows: TGTGCCAGCAGGGGGCCGCAAGAGACCCAGTACTTC.

This clonotype has a count of ten or more. This chain links TRBV7-2 with TRBJ1-2; D is possibly TRBD1 (5 bases). Trimming pared 3 bases from V and 2 bases from J, leaving 7 bases between. Germline loops: CDR1 SGHTA, CDR2 FQGNSA. The CDR3 sequence is 13 residues long. The CDR3 sequence is CASSFPGNYGYTF. The CDR3 DNA reads TGTGCCAGCAGCTTTCCAGGGAACTATGGCTACACCTTC.

In this sample, this clonotype turned up once. The CDR3 does not end in the conserved phenylalanine or tryptophan, so this is likely a read error. The chain combines TRBV7-9 with TRBJ1-1; 8 bases fit TRBD1. Germline trimming cut 5 bases from V and 4 bases from J; bases unmatched to any gene: 9. The CDR3 has 15 residues. Germline assignment: CDR1 SEHNR and CDR2 FQNEAQ (reference sequence). The DNA of the CDR3 is TGTGCCAGCAGCCCGATCACAGGGGGTGGCACTGAAGCTTTCTCT. Translated, it gives CASSPITGGGTEAFS.

This clonotype is medium-sized (0.01 to 0.1%) within its sample. The rearrangement links TRBV7-8 to TRBJ2-2, with TRBD1 matching 8 bases. The CDR3 covers 16 residues. From germline, CDR1 is SGHVS and CDR2 FQNEAQ. V shed 5 bases and J 1 base; nucleotides not matched to a gene: 6. The CDR3 reads CASSVQGEWNTGELFF. The DNA of the CDR3 is TGTGCCAGCAGCGTACAGGGGGAATGGAACACCGGGGAGCTGTTTTTT.